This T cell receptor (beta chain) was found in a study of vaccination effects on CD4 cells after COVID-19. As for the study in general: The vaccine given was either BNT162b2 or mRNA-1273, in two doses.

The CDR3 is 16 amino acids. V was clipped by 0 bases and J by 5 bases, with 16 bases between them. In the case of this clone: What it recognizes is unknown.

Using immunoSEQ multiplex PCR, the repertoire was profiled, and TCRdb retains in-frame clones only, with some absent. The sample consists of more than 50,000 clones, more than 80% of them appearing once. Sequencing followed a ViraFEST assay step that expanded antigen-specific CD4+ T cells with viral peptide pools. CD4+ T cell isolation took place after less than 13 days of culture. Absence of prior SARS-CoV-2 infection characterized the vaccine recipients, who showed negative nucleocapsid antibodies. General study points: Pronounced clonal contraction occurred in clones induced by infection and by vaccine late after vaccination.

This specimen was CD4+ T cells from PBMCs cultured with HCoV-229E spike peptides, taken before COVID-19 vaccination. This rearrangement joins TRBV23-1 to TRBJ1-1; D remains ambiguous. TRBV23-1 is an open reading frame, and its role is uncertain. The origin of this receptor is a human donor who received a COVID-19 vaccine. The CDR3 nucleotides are TGCGCCAGCAGTCAATCCCCGGGGATGGCGAGGACTGAAGCTTTCTTT. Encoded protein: CASSQSPGMARTEAFF.